These 8 T cell receptor beta chains originate from one sample sequenced in a study of vaccination and CD4 T cells after COVID-19. Once obtained from cultured CD4+ T cells, the DNA was sequenced using the Oncomine TCR Beta short-read assay. TCRdb reanalysed the PCR reads using MiXCR and keeps one entry per CDR3 protein. This sample carries fewer than 15,000 distinct CDR3 sequences, around two fifths of them seen once, and the ten largest clones take about 12%. This sample's treatment: roughly 11-day PBMC culture with coronavirus spike peptide pools or control peptides (ViraFEST assay). These receptors' antigens are unknown. Specimen: CD4+ T cells from blood, cultured in vitro. The receptor set was obtained from a human donor who had recovered from COVID-19.

The chain recombines TRBV20-1 with TRBJ2-1; 10 nucleotides agree with TRBD2. CDR1 DFQATT and CDR2 SNEGSKA come from the germline V gene (reference sequence). This CDR3 is 14 amino acids long. After removal of 6 bases from V and 6 bases from J, the junction contained 8 bases not matched to a gene. Here the CDR3 DNA reads TGCAGTGCCATAGCTAGCGGGAGTATCAATGAGCAGTTCTTC. It specifies CSAIASGSINEQFF.

The rearrangement joins TRBV6-5 to TRBJ2-1; either TRBD1 or TRBD2 may supply D (5 bases each). Germline CDR1 and CDR2: MNHEY and SVGAGI. The CDR3 sequence is 14 residues long. V lost 0 bases, J lost 10 bases, and 13 bases lay in between. The CDR3 is CASSYSGTRLEQFF. The CDR3 DNA reads TGTGCCAGCAGTTACTCGGGGACGCGCTTGGAGCAGTTCTTC.

The chain has TRBV29-1 and TRBJ2-5, with TRBD2 matching 9 bases. The CDR3 spans 12 residues. J lost 5 bases, V lost 4 bases, and 2 bases had no gene match. Looked up from germline, CDR1 is SQVTM and CDR2 is ANQGSEA. Here the CDR3 DNA reads TGCAGCGTTGTAGCGGGGGCGGAGACCCAGTACTTC. This translates into CSVVAGAETQYF.

The V call is TRBV6-5, the J call TRBJ1-2, with 9 bases matching TRBD1. The CDR3 is 14 amino acids. The germline V gene has CDR1 MNHEY and CDR2 SVGAGI. The V segment lost 6 bases and the J segment 2 bases; nucleotides outside the gene matches: 4. The CDR3 reads CASRYGQGNYGYTF. CDR3 in DNA: TGTGCCAGCAGATACGGACAGGGGAACTATGGCTACACCTTC.

The V call is TRBV5-4, the J call TRBJ1-1, with TRBD1 matching 7 bases. Germline assignment: CDR1 SGHNT and CDR2 YYREEE (reference sequence). This CDR3 comprises 15 residues. V trimming: 4 bases; J trimming: 1 base; junction bases outside the gene matches: 7. CDR3 region: CASSRFDRENTEAFF. CDR3 nucleotide sequence: TGTGCCAGCAGCAGATTTGACAGGGAGAACACTGAAGCTTTCTTT.

CDR3 in DNA: TGTGCCTCCCCTTCACATGGCTACGAGCAGTACTTC. It specifies CASPSHGYEQYF. The V call is TRBV27, the J call TRBJ2-7, with no clear D. V was trimmed by 11 bases and J by 3 bases, leaving 14 bases between them. The CDR3 runs to 12 residues. CDR1 is MNHEY and CDR2 is SMNVEV in the germline V gene (reference sequence).

The chain joins TRBV21-1 to TRBJ2-5; no DNA check was done on the table's D call, TRBD2. TRBV21-1 is a pseudogene. This CDR3 comprises 16 residues. CDR3 nucleotide sequence: TGTGCCAGCGAAGTAGCGGGTAAAGCAGGGGAAGAGACCCAGTACTTC. Translated, it gives CASEVAGKAGEETQYF.

This chain joins TRBV2 and TRBJ2-2, with 8 nucleotides matching TRBD2. The germline V gene encodes CDR1 SNHLY and CDR2 FYNNEI. The CDR3 is 12 amino acids. In DNA, the CDR3 is TGTACCGGAGCGGGAGTTACCGGGGAGCTGTTTTTT. Residues: CTGAGVTGELFF.